The 32 T cell receptor beta chains presented below share a single source sample, sequenced in a study of cytomegalovirus exposure and HLA in healthy donors. Clones were sequenced by immunoSEQ multiplex PCR, and TCRdb holds only the in-frame ones, with some missing. The table has 100,000 or so clones, about 95% seen once. Sequenced: PBMCs. The source is a woman under 30 in good health and CMV-seronegative.

The chain links TRBV5-4 to TRBJ2-2, with D maybe TRBD2 (6 bases). Germline V gives CDR1 SGHNT, CDR2 YYREEE (reference sequence). There are 15 residues in the CDR3. The V and J ends lost 4 bases and 6 bases respectively, with 16 bases between them. The CDR3 is CASSRTGEESGELFF. The CDR3 DNA reads TGTGCCAGCAGCAGGACGGGAGAGGAATCCGGGGAGCTGTTTTTT.

Concerning this clone: One junction end disagrees with the germline gene, perhaps due to a read error. V and J are TRBV7-7 and TRBJ2-2; a possible D gene is TRBD1 (6 bases). Germline V gene lookup returns CDR1 SSHAT and CDR2 FNYEAQ (reference sequence). The CDR3 consists of 15 residues. The CDR3 loop is CASSHRQAPTGELFF. In DNA, the CDR3 is TGTGCTAGCAGCCATCGACAGGCTCCCACCGGGGAGCTGTTTTTT.

V and J are TRBV5-1 and TRBJ2-1; no clear D gene. Trimming pared 0 bases from V and 8 bases from J, leaving 9 bases between. There are 13 residues in the CDR3. Germline lookup yields CDR1 SGHRS and CDR2 YFSETQ. The CDR3 is CASSLGLLDEQFF. In DNA, the CDR3 is TGCGCCAGCAGCTTGGGGCTCTTGGATGAGCAGTTCTTC.

The chain has TRBV4-1 and TRBJ2-1, with D tentatively TRBD1 (6 bases). The V and J ends lost 0 bases and 13 bases respectively, with 13 bases between them. CDR3 size: 13 residues. Germline CDR1 reads MGHRA; CDR2 reads YSYEKL. The CDR3 sequence is CASSQDLGAPQFF. DNA of the CDR3: TGCGCCAGCAGCCAAGATCTGGGGGCCCCCCAGTTCTTC.

V gene TRBV9 combines with J gene TRBJ2-1; 8 bases match TRBD2. V lost 4 bases, J lost 2 bases, and 8 bases stayed unmatched. Per germline, CDR1 SGDLS and CDR2 YYNGEE. The CDR3 spans 16 residues. The chain's CDR3 is CASSTHSGTTYNEQFF. The CDR3 nucleotides read TGTGCCAGCAGCACCCATAGCGGGACCACCTACAATGAGCAGTTCTTC. The variable domain in full, completed from reference TRBV9 and TRBJ2-1, reads DSGVTQTPKHLITATGQRVTLRCSPRSGDLSVYWYQQSLDQGLQFLIQYYNGEERAKGNILERFSAQQFPDLHSELNLSSLELGDSALYFCASSTHSGTTYNEQFFGPGTRLTVL.

V is TRBV9 and J is TRBJ2-3, with 8 bases identical to TRBD2. The germline V gene has CDR1 SGDLS and CDR2 YYNGEE. Germline trimming cut 1 base from V and 4 bases from J; bases unmatched to any gene: 8. CDR3 length: 16 amino acids. CDR3 amino acids: CASSVRAGGPPDTQYF. The CDR3 DNA reads TGTGCCAGCAGCGTAAGGGCGGGGGGACCACCAGATACGCAGTATTTT.

V usage is TRBV19 and J usage is TRBJ1-1, with D hard to call. V lost 3 bases and J 1 base, leaving 15 bases between the germline ends. Per the germline V gene, CDR1 is LNHDA and CDR2 is SQIVND (reference sequence). This CDR3 contains 16 residues. CDR3 sequence reads: CASSILPVLSNTEAFF. The CDR3 DNA reads as TGTGCCAGTAGTATTTTACCAGTCCTTTCGAACACTGAAGCTTTCTTT.

The chain couples TRBV7-9 to TRBJ2-2; 7 bases align to TRBD2. Trimming took 4 bases from V and 2 from J; bases not matched to a gene: 7. Germline loops: CDR1 SEHNR, CDR2 FQNEAQ (reference sequence). This CDR3 region has 16 residues. CDR3 in amino acids: CASSSLGLTNTGELFF. Here the CDR3 DNA reads TGTGCCAGCAGCTCATTGGGACTAACTAACACCGGGGAGCTGTTTTTT.

This chain connects TRBV7-3 to TRBJ2-1; 7 nucleotides agree with TRBD2. V dropped 3 bases and J dropped 4; count of bases not matched to a gene: 6. Germline V CDR1 and CDR2: SGHTA, FQGTGA. The CDR3 extends over 15 amino acids. The CDR3 is CASSLGGGPYNEQFF. CDR3 nucleotide sequence: TGTGCCAGCAGCTTGGGCGGGGGACCTTACAATGAGCAGTTCTTC.

This clone occurred once. The chain is built from TRBV29-1 and TRBJ1-2, with D maybe TRBD1 (6 bases). CDR1 SQVTM and CDR2 ANQGSEA come from the germline V gene. The V and J ends lost 5 bases and 8 bases respectively, with 24 bases between them. This CDR3 has 15 residues. CDR3 in amino acids: CSVPHDRNRVGGYTF. DNA of the CDR3: TGCAGCGTTCCGCATGATCGGAACAGGGTTGGGGGCTACACCTTC.

J is TRBJ2-3 and V is TRBV9; 8 bases match TRBD2. In germline, CDR1 is SGDLS, CDR2 YYNGEE. The length of the CDR3 is 16 residues. Unmatched junction bases numbered 7, after V lost 1 base and J lost 3 bases. The CDR3 DNA is TGTGCCAGCAGCGTAAGCGGGGGTCAAAGGACAGATACGCAGTATTTT. This codes for CASSVSGGQRTDTQYF.

The chain recombines TRBV13 with TRBJ1-2; D is perhaps TRBD1 (5 bases). From germline, CDR1 is PRHDT and CDR2 FYEKMQ (reference sequence). This CDR3 is 14 amino acids long. Between the trimmed V and J ends, which lost 1 base and 5 bases, there was a span of 11 bases. In DNA form, the CDR3 reads TGTGCCAGCAGCTTAGCAGGGCGGTCTTATGGCTACACCTTC. It yields the protein CASSLAGRSYGYTF. Using reference TRBV13 and TRBJ1-2 for the parts outside the CDR3, the full variable domain is AAGVIQSPRHLIKEKRETATLKCYPIPRHDTVYWYQQGPGQDPQFLISFYEKMQSDKGSIPDRFSAQQFSDYHSELNMSSLELGDSALYFCASSLAGRSYGYTFGSGTRLTVV.

In nucleotides, the CDR3 is TGCGCCAGCAGCCCTAGACCTGAGGACAGGGGGCGCCGGGGCAATGAGCAGTTCTTC. Translated: CASSPRPEDRGRRGNEQFF. This chain joins TRBV5-1 and TRBJ2-1; 11 bases match TRBD1. CDR1 is SGHRS, CDR2 YFSETQ, per germline. The CDR3 has 19 residues. Losses at the gene ends were 4 bases for V and 6 bases for J; bases not matched to a gene: 18.

V is TRBV28 and J is TRBJ2-3; D may be TRBD1 (5 bases). Trimming pared 5 bases from V and 4 bases from J, leaving 22 bases between. The germline gives CDR1 MDHEN, CDR2 SYDVKM. This CDR3 region has 17 residues. CDR3 protein: CASSTPPIGAGPDTQYF. The CDR3 coding sequence is TGTGCCAGCAGTACACCGCCAATTGGGGCAGGGCCAGATACGCAGTATTTT.

This sequence joins TRBV7-6 and TRBJ2-5, with TRBD1 matching over 8 bases. This CDR3 is 18 amino acids long. V was pared by 5 bases and J by 5 bases, with 19 bases of the junction left unmatched. Germline assignment: CDR1 SGHVS and CDR2 FNYEAQ. This CDR3 reads CASSPVGGFAGGEETQYF. The CDR3, as DNA: TGTGCCAGCAGCCCCGTCGGCGGGTTTGCAGGGGGCGAGGAGACCCAGTACTTC. The variable domain in full, completed from reference TRBV7-6 and TRBJ2-5, reads GAGVSQSPRYKVTKRGQDVALRCDPISGHVSLYWYRQALGQGPEFLTYFNYEAQQDKSGLPNDRFSAERPEGSISTLTIQRTEQRDSAMYRCASSPVGGFAGGEETQYFGPGTRLLVL.

V usage is TRBV6-5 and J usage is TRBJ1-1, with no clear D. The CDR3 has 13 residues. Germline lookup yields CDR1 MNHEY and CDR2 SVGAGI. V gave up 0 bases and J gave up 8 bases, with 10 bases separating them. CDR3 bases: TGTGCCAGCAGTTACTCGAGTCTCTCCGAAGCTTTCTTT. It yields the protein CASSYSSLSEAFF.

The chain employs TRBV5-1 and TRBJ1-5, with D perhaps TRBD1 (5 bases). The CDR3 runs 15 residues. CDR1 and CDR2 (germline): SGHRS, YFSETQ. Trimming removed 0 bases at V and 2 bases at J, with 9 bases between. CDR3 protein: CASSLEGSGNQPQHF. Written as DNA, the CDR3 is TGCGCCAGCAGCTTGGAGGGGTCTGGCAATCAGCCCCAGCATTTT. The variable domain in full, completed from reference TRBV5-1 and TRBJ1-5, reads KAGVTQTPRYLIKTRGQQVTLSCSPISGHRSVSWYQQTPGQGLQFLFEYFSETQRNKGNFPGRFSGRQFSNSRSEMNVSTLELGDSALYLCASSLEGSGNQPQHFGDGTRLSIL.

V usage is TRBV10-2 and J usage is TRBJ2-7, with TRBD2 identical over 11 bases. The CDR3 has 14 residues. After removal of 7 bases from V and 7 bases from J, the junction contained 9 bases not matched to a gene. Germline assignment: CDR1 WSHSY and CDR2 SAAADI. CDR3 in amino acids: CASTQLAGVYEQYF. CDR3 nucleotides: TGCGCCAGCACCCAACTAGCGGGAGTTTATGAGCAGTACTTC.

This clone has only a few counts. This chain uses TRBV29-1 with TRBJ2-3; 10 bases match TRBD1. Germline assignment: CDR1 SQVTM and CDR2 ANQGSEA. V shed 7 bases and J 5 bases; nucleotides not matched to a gene: 6. The CDR3 totals 13 residues. The CDR3 is CSAGQGVGDTQYF. As DNA, the CDR3 is TGCAGCGCCGGACAGGGGGTAGGAGATACGCAGTATTTT.

This chain uses TRBV4-1 with TRBJ2-7; D ambiguous. This CDR3 is 15 amino acids long. The V end lost 0 bases, the J end lost 5 bases, and 14 bases lay between the germline ends. Germline V lookup: CDR1 MGHRA, CDR2 YSYEKL. CDR3 loop: CASSQENAANDEQYF. The CDR3 nucleotides are TGCGCCAGCAGCCAAGAGAATGCCGCGAACGACGAGCAGTACTTC.

The CDR3 loop reads CASSSDGTSGPYEQYF. In DNA form, the CDR3 reads TGTGCCAGCAGTTCAGACGGGACTAGCGGTCCCTACGAGCAGTACTTC. The rearrangement joins TRBV6-5 to TRBJ2-7; 11 bases match TRBD2. After removal of 4 bases from V and 2 bases from J, the junction contained 7 bases not matched to a gene. The CDR3 is 16 residues long. CDR1 is MNHEY and CDR2 is SVGAGI in the germline V gene.

J is TRBJ2-7 and V is TRBV4-3; 8 bases fit TRBD1. CDR3 length: 15 amino acids. V shed 1 base and J 5 bases; nucleotides not matched to a gene: 7. The germline V gene encodes CDR1 LGHNA and CDR2 YSLEER. CDR3 nucleotides: TGCGCCAGCAGCCAAGCGGCGGACAGGGTCCACGAGCAGTACTTC. Translating it yields CASSQAADRVHEQYF.

CDR3 coding DNA: TGTGCCAGCAGTGAAGTAGAGGACAGAGATGAAGCTTTCTTT. Translated, it gives CASSEVEDRDEAFF. This chain uses TRBV6-1 with TRBJ1-1, with D possibly TRBD1 on 6 matching bases. CDR3 length: 14 residues. V gave up 1 base and J gave up 7 bases, with 13 bases separating them. Germline V lookup: CDR1 MNHNS, CDR2 SASEGT.

The chain recombines TRBV6-1 with TRBJ2-7; tentatively, D is TRBD2 (6 bases). CDR1 is MNHNS, CDR2 SASEGT, per germline. Trimming shortened V by 6 bases and J by 0 bases, and 15 bases separated the two germline ends. This CDR3 is 15 amino acids long. Here the CDR3 DNA reads TGTGCCAGCAGCCGGCGGGATTGGGACTCCTACGAGCAGTACTTC. Its protein product is CASSRRDWDSYEQYF.

This clone was counted only a few times. The rearrangement joins TRBV21-1 to TRBJ2-5; no check of the table's D call, TRBD2, against the DNA was made. TRBV21-1 is a known pseudogene. This CDR3 region has 15 residues. The CDR3: CAASITRGIQTTQYF. In DNA form, the CDR3 reads TGTGCAGCGTCCATAACACGGGGGATACAAACGACCCAGTACTTC.

The rearrangement uses TRBV9 and TRBJ1-1, with 8 bases fitting TRBD1. Per the germline V gene, CDR1 is SGDLS and CDR2 is YYNGEE. The length of the CDR3 is 15 residues. Germline trimming cut 4 bases from V and 5 bases from J; bases unmatched to any gene: 10. In DNA, the CDR3 is TGTGCCAGCAGCCCTAGGGACAGGCTTAGGACTGAAGCTTTCTTT. Translated, it gives CASSPRDRLRTEAFF.

The chain couples TRBV13 to TRBJ2-5; TRBD2 matches 7 bases. The CDR3 extends over 15 amino acids. The trim removed 0 bases at V and 5 bases at J, leaving 6 bases unmatched. Germline-derived CDR1 and CDR2 are PRHDT and FYEKMQ (reference sequence). The CDR3 sequence: CASSLGSREGETQYF. DNA of the CDR3: TGTGCCAGCAGCTTAGGGTCCAGGGAGGGGGAGACCCAGTACTTC.

The J gene is TRBJ1-2, the V gene TRBV4-3; 9 nucleotides agree with TRBD1. The V gene's germline CDR1 is LGHNA and CDR2 YSLEER. V lost 4 bases, J lost 7 bases, and 16 bases stayed unmatched. The length of the CDR3 is 17 residues. The CDR3 bases are TGCGCCAGCAGCCCAAGTGGGACAGGGCTTGTTGGGAGTGGCTACACCTTC. The encoded protein is CASSPSGTGLVGSGYTF.

This chain connects TRBV6-6 to TRBJ2-5; 8 bases match TRBD1. The CDR3 consists of 15 residues. Germline V gene sequence: CDR1 MNHNY, CDR2 SVGAGI (reference sequence). The junction had 12 bases not matched to a gene; V was cut back by 10 bases and J by 2 bases. The CDR3 is CATYPGTGYQETQYF. In DNA, the CDR3 is TGTGCCACATACCCAGGGACAGGTTATCAAGAGACCCAGTACTTC.

This rearrangement joins TRBV7-8 to TRBJ1-5; TRBD1 might be the D (5 bases). Germline values: CDR1 SGHVS, CDR2 FQNEAQ. There are 15 residues in the CDR3. The ends were cut back, 5 bases at V and 4 bases at J, with 15 bases in the middle. Here the CDR3 reads CASSPETGGNQPQHF. DNA for the CDR3: TGTGCCAGCAGCCCGGAGACGGGGGGTAATCAGCCCCAGCATTTT.

The rearrangement uses TRBV7-9 and TRBJ2-1, with a tentative D call TRBD2 (6 bases). CDR3 length equals 16 residues. The germline CDR1 and CDR2 sequences are SEHNR and FQNEAQ (reference sequence). V lost 5 bases and J 2 bases, leaving 16 bases between the germline ends. For the CDR3, the DNA is TGTGCCAGCAGCCCAGGGTGGGGGGACGCCTACAATGAGCAGTTCTTC. Its protein is CASSPGWGDAYNEQFF.

The rearrangement uses TRBV19 and TRBJ2-7; 11 nucleotides line up with TRBD1. CDR1 is LNHDA, CDR2 SQIVND, per germline (reference sequence). The CDR3 totals 17 residues. Unmatched junction bases numbered 12, after V lost 5 bases and J lost 3 bases. The CDR3 DNA sequence: TGTGCCAGTAGTTCACCAGTACCCGGGACAGGGGGCTACGAGCAGTACTTC. Amino acids: CASSSPVPGTGGYEQYF.